This is a list of T cell receptor beta chains from one sample in a study of control samples from healthy donors and cancer patients. Profiling relied on immunoSEQ multiplex PCR, and the TCRdb table lists in-frame clones only, not all of them. This sample's clone table lists approximately 190,000 clones. Sequencing input: blood. The receptors shown here come from a woman aged 25-40 years in good health. CDR3s include the opening cysteine and the closing phenylalanine or tryptophan. The order of the fields is D gene, V gene, J gene, CDR3 protein, CDR3 DNA. The D gene is left open where the match is weak.

D gene: NA; V gene: TRBV10-3; J gene: TRBJ1-1; CDR3 protein: CAISGLQGNTEAFF; CDR3 DNA: TGTGCCATCAGCGGCCTACAGGGGAACACTGAAGCTTTCTTT
D gene: NA; V gene: TRBV2; J gene: TRBJ1-5; CDR3 protein: CASRRQQPSNQPQHF; CDR3 DNA: TGTGCCAGCAGGAGACAGCAACCTAGCAATCAGCCCCAGCATTTT
D gene: NA; V gene: TRBV9; J gene: TRBJ1-1; CDR3 protein: CASSVGSGGTEAFF; CDR3 DNA: TGTGCCAGCAGCGTGGGTTCCGGCGGGACTGAAGCTTTCTTT
D gene: NA; V gene: TRBV19; J gene: TRBJ1-6; CDR3 protein: CASKQGSSPLHF; CDR3 DNA: TGTGCCAGTAAACAGGGAAGTTCACCCCTCCACTTT
D gene: NA; V gene: TRBV28; J gene: TRBJ2-5; CDR3 protein: CASRPNLGQEETQYF; CDR3 DNA: TGTGCCAGCAGGCCGAACCTAGGACAAGAAGAGACCCAGTACTTC
D gene: NA; V gene: TRBV30; J gene: TRBJ1-2; CDR3 protein: CACNAGSDYGYTF; CDR3 DNA: TGTGCCTGCAACGCTGGTTCCGACTATGGCTACACCTTC
D gene: NA; V gene: TRBV19; J gene: TRBJ1-2; CDR3 protein: CASSTGIPINYGYTF; CDR3 DNA: TGTGCCAGTAGTACCGGGATCCCTATTAACTATGGCTACACCTTC
D gene: TRBD2; V gene: TRBV18; J gene: TRBJ2-1; CDR3 protein: CASSPAGLAGGNEQFF; CDR3 DNA: TGTGCCAGCTCACCAGCGGGACTAGCGGGGGGGAATGAGCAGTTCTTC
D gene: NA; V gene: TRBV6-1; J gene: TRBJ2-7; CDR3 protein: CASSEWGAVEGSYEQYF; CDR3 DNA: TGTGCCAGCAGTGAATGGGGGGCAGTAGAGGGCTCCTACGAGCAGTACTTC
D gene: NA; V gene: TRBV30; J gene: TRBJ2-1; CDR3 protein: CAWNRRGWTEQFF; CDR3 DNA: TGTGCCTGGAATAGACGGGGCTGGACTGAGCAGTTCTTC
D gene: NA; V gene: TRBV5-1; J gene: TRBJ1-1; CDR3 protein: CASSLFSQGRMDTEAFF; CDR3 DNA: TGCGCCAGCAGCTTGTTTAGTCAGGGGAGGATGGACACTGAAGCTTTCTTT
D gene: TRBD1; V gene: TRBV15; J gene: TRBJ1-5; CDR3 protein: CATSRGGQGTNQPQHF; CDR3 DNA: TGTGCCACCAGCAGAGGGGGACAGGGAACTAATCAGCCCCAGCATTTT
D gene: NA; V gene: TRBV6-5; J gene: TRBJ1-1; CDR3 protein: CASSYSGSTEAFF; CDR3 DNA: TGTGCCAGCAGTTACTCAGGGAGCACTGAAGCTTTCTTT
D gene: NA; V gene: TRBV6-5; J gene: TRBJ1-2; CDR3 protein: CASSSGDGVYGYTF; CDR3 DNA: TGTGCCAGCAGTTCCGGGGACGGGGTTTATGGCTACACCTTC
D gene: TRBD2; V gene: TRBV19; J gene: TRBJ2-3; CDR3 protein: CASSWTSGGTDTQYF; CDR3 DNA: TGTGCCAGTAGCTGGACTAGCGGGGGAACAGATACGCAGTATTTT
D gene: NA; V gene: TRBV24-1; J gene: TRBJ2-7; CDR3 protein: CATSDFSQQYF; CDR3 DNA: TGTGCCACCAGTGATTTCTCCCAGCAGTACTTC
D gene: NA; V gene: TRBV7-6; J gene: TRBJ1-4; CDR3 protein: CASSLVVTGFNEKLFF; CDR3 DNA: TGTGCCAGCAGCTTAGTGGTGACAGGATTTAATGAAAAACTGTTTTTT
D gene: NA; V gene: TRBV7-2; J gene: TRBJ1-4; CDR3 protein: CASSLGGARNEKLFF; CDR3 DNA: TGTGCCAGCAGCTTGGGGGGGGCGCGGAATGAAAAACTGTTTTTT
D gene: NA; V gene: TRBV5-1; J gene: TRBJ2-7; CDR3 protein: CASSLGQWAYEQYF; CDR3 DNA: TGCGCCAGCAGCTTAGGACAGTGGGCCTACGAGCAGTACTTC
D gene: NA; V gene: TRBV28; J gene: TRBJ2-7; CDR3 protein: CASSLTLDSTYEQYF; CDR3 DNA: TGTGCCAGCAGTCTGACCCTCGACAGTACCTACGAGCAGTACTTC
D gene: NA; V gene: TRBV5-6; J gene: TRBJ2-6; CDR3 protein: CASSLVDLSGANVLTF; CDR3 DNA: TGTGCCAGCAGCTTGGTGGACCTATCTGGGGCCAACGTCCTGACTTTC
D gene: TRBD2; V gene: TRBV4-3; J gene: TRBJ2-7; CDR3 protein: CASSQDVAGVLRTHEQYF; CDR3 DNA: TGCGCCAGCAGCCAAGACGTAGCGGGGGTCCTACGTACGCACGAGCAGTACTTC
D gene: NA; V gene: TRBV6-5; J gene: TRBJ1-6; CDR3 protein: CASGGQSYSPLHF; CDR3 DNA: TGTGCCAGTGGCGGACAGTCTTATTCACCCCTCCACTTT
D gene: NA; V gene: TRBV7-2; J gene: TRBJ2-1; CDR3 protein: CASTDYNEQFF; CDR3 DNA: TGTGCCAGCACCGATTACAATGAGCAGTTCTTC
D gene: NA; V gene: TRBV20-1; J gene: TRBJ1-2; CDR3 protein: CSAKNSGGYTF; CDR3 DNA: TGCAGTGCTAAGAACAGCGGCGGCTACACCTTC
D gene: NA; V gene: TRBV28; J gene: TRBJ1-3; CDR3 protein: CASSIPGPLGNTIYF; CDR3 DNA: TGTGCCAGCAGTATCCCGGGCCCCCTTGGAAACACCATATATTTT
D gene: NA; V gene: TRBV5-1; J gene: TRBJ1-6; CDR3 protein: CASSLSRGRNSPLHF; CDR3 DNA: TGCGCCAGCAGCTTGAGTAGAGGGCGCAATTCACCCCTCCACTTT
D gene: NA; V gene: TRBV4-1; J gene: TRBJ2-1; CDR3 protein: CASRSWGRSSYNEQFF; CDR3 DNA: TGCGCCAGCAGGAGCTGGGGGAGAAGCTCCTACAATGAGCAGTTCTTC
D gene: NA; V gene: TRBV28; J gene: TRBJ2-5; CDR3 protein: CASSLGGQAETQYF; CDR3 DNA: TGTGCCAGCAGTTTGGGGGGACAAGCAGAGACCCAGTACTTC
D gene: NA; V gene: TRBV27; J gene: TRBJ2-5; CDR3 protein: CASSLSGGFGTQYF; CDR3 DNA: TGTGCCAGCAGTTTATCTGGGGGTTTCGGGACCCAGTACTTC
D gene: NA; V gene: TRBV9; J gene: TRBJ2-7; CDR3 protein: CASRASDSYEQYF; CDR3 DNA: TGTGCCAGCAGAGCGTCGGACAGTTACGAGCAGTACTTC
D gene: NA; V gene: TRBV28; J gene: TRBJ1-2; CDR3 protein: CASRGAYYGYTF; CDR3 DNA: TGTGCCAGCAGGGGGGCATACTATGGCTACACCTTC
D gene: TRBD2; V gene: TRBV5-4; J gene: TRBJ2-2; CDR3 protein: CASSPRRGGGGTGELFF; CDR3 DNA: TGTGCCAGCAGCCCGCGGCGCGGGGGGGGAGGTACCGGGGAGCTGTTTTTT
D gene: TRBD1; V gene: TRBV6-6; J gene: TRBJ1-1; CDR3 protein: CASSLRRTGALGPMNTEAFF; CDR3 DNA: TGTGCCAGCAGTCTCAGACGTACAGGGGCCCTAGGTCCGATGAACACTGAAGCTTTCTTT
D gene: NA; V gene: TRBV18; J gene: TRBJ2-2; CDR3 protein: CASSPLDVSNTGELFF; CDR3 DNA: TGTGCCAGCTCACCTTTGGACGTCTCGAACACCGGGGAGCTGTTTTTT
D gene: NA; V gene: TRBV4-3; J gene: TRBJ1-1; CDR3 protein: CASSHGRGAIMNTEAFF; CDR3 DNA: TGCGCCAGCAGCCATGGGAGGGGGGCTATTATGAACACTGAAGCTTTCTTT
D gene: TRBD2; V gene: TRBV3-1/TRBV3-2; J gene: TRBJ2-5; CDR3 protein: CASSYGTSGGETQYF; CDR3 DNA: TGTGCCAGCAGCTATGGGACTAGCGGGGGGGAGACCCAGTACTTC
D gene: NA; V gene: TRBV7-9; J gene: TRBJ1-4; CDR3 protein: CASSLGSQSLTNEKLFF; CDR3 DNA: TGTGCCAGCAGCTTAGGTAGCCAATCCCTAACTAATGAAAAACTGTTTTTT
D gene: TRBD2; V gene: TRBV6-2/TRBV6-3; J gene: TRBJ2-1; CDR3 protein: CASTPWEAGAVYNEQFF; CDR3 DNA: TGTGCCAGCACCCCGTGGGAAGCGGGGGCGGTATACAATGAGCAGTTCTTC
D gene: NA; V gene: TRBV9; J gene: TRBJ1-2; CDR3 protein: CASAQTPYGYTF; CDR3 DNA: TGTGCCAGCGCCCAGACCCCATATGGCTACACCTTC
D gene: NA; V gene: TRBV3-1/TRBV3-2; J gene: TRBJ2-3; CDR3 protein: CASSQVDRDFTDTQYF; CDR3 DNA: TGTGCCAGCAGCCAAGTTGACAGGGACTTCACAGATACGCAGTATTTT
D gene: NA; V gene: TRBV9; J gene: TRBJ1-1; CDR3 protein: CASSAQTNTEAFF; CDR3 DNA: TGTGCCAGCAGCGCTCAGACGAACACTGAAGCTTTCTTT
D gene: NA; V gene: TRBV3-1/TRBV3-2; J gene: TRBJ1-5; CDR3 protein: CASSQESRGATNQPQHF; CDR3 DNA: TGTGCCAGCAGCCAAGAAAGTCGGGGGGCTACTAATCAGCCCCAGCATTTT
D gene: NA; V gene: TRBV15; J gene: TRBJ1-5; CDR3 protein: CATSRAGSNQPQHF; CDR3 DNA: TGTGCCACCAGCAGAGCCGGCTCCAATCAGCCCCAGCATTTT
D gene: TRBD1; V gene: TRBV6-6; J gene: TRBJ2-6; CDR3 protein: CASKGRGKTGANVLTF; CDR3 DNA: TGTGCCAGCAAGGGCAGGGGGAAGACTGGGGCCAACGTCCTGACTTTC
D gene: NA; V gene: TRBV29-1; J gene: TRBJ1-5; CDR3 protein: CSVGEGNQPQHF; CDR3 DNA: TGCAGCGTTGGGGAGGGAAATCAGCCCCAGCATTTT